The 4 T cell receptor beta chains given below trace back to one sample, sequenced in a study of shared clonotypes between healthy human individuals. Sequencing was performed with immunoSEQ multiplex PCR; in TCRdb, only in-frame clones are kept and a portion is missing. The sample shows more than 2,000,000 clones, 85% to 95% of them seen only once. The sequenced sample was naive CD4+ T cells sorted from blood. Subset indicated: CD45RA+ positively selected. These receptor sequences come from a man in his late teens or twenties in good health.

For the CDR3, the DNA is TGCGCCAGCAGCCCAGCGAGCGGGAGCCTGGGGACCCAGTACTTC. It codes for CASSPASGSLGTQYF. The rearrangement uses TRBV5-1 and TRBJ2-5; 8 positions match TRBD2. Germline values: CDR1 SGHRS, CDR2 YFSETQ. The CDR3 totals 15 residues. Trimming cost V 4 bases and J 7 bases; bases outside gene matches: 12. The full variable domain, with the rest looked up from reference TRBV5-1 and TRBJ2-5, is KAGVTQTPRYLIKTRGQQVTLSCSPISGHRSVSWYQQTPGQGLQFLFEYFSETQRNKGNFPGRFSGRQFSNSRSEMNVSTLELGDSALYLCASSPASGSLGTQYFGPGTRLLVL.

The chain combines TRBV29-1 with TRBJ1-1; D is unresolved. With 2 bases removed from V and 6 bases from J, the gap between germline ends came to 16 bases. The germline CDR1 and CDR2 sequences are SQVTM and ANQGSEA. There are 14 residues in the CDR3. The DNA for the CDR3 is TGCAGCGTTGAACCTCGATTGATTTTTTCTGAAGCTTTCTTT. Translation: CSVEPRLIFSEAFF.

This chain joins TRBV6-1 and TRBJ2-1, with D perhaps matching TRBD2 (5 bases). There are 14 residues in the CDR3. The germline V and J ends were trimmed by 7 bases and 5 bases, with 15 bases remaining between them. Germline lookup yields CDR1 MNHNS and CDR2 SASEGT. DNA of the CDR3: TGTGCCAGCAACAGCGCCGGGGTGGACAATGAGCAGTTCTTC. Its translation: CASNSAGVDNEQFF.

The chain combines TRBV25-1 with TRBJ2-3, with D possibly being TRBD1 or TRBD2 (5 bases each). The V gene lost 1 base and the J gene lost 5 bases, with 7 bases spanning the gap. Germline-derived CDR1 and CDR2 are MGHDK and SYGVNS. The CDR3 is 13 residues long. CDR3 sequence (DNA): TGTGCCAGCAGTGAATTGGGGGTAGATACGCAGTATTTT. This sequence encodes CASSELGVDTQYF.